One and the same sample provided the 21 T cell receptor beta chains below, sequenced in a study of CD8 T cells in Susac syndrome. Random hexamers served to reverse transcribe roughly 0.45 to 1 ug RNA. Each CDR3 protein is one row after TCRdb ran MiXCR on the immunoSEQ multiplex PCR reads. The data contain 120,000 to 150,000 distinct CDR3 sequences, around 94% of them singletons. Sequencing input: CD8+ T cells from PBMCs. The receptors originated from a human donor in good health.

The V and J genes are TRBV29-1 and TRBJ2-3; possible D gene TRBD2, 6 bases. The CDR3 is 14 amino acids. CDR1 is SQVTM and CDR2 is ANQGSEA in the germline V gene. Trimming shortened V by 2 bases and J by 2 bases, and 11 bases separated the two germline ends. In DNA form, the CDR3 reads TGCAGCGTTGAATTTACTAGCACCACAGATACGCAGTATTTT. Translating it yields CSVEFTSTTDTQYF.

The rearrangement joins TRBV4-3 to TRBJ2-1, with 7 positions matching TRBD1. Trimming cost V 0 bases and J 2 bases; bases outside gene matches: 4. The CDR3 is made up of 16 amino acids. Germline V gene sequence: CDR1 LGHNA, CDR2 YSLEER. CDR3 DNA: TGCGCCAGCAGCCAAGATGGGACAGCCACCTACAATGAGCAGTTCTTC. Translated: CASSQDGTATYNEQFF.

The chain uses TRBV9 and TRBJ2-3; a possible D gene is TRBD2 (5 bases). The CDR3 runs 13 residues. CDR1 and CDR2 from the germline V gene are SGDLS and YYNGEE. V lost 0 bases, J lost 3 bases, and 5 bases lay in between. This CDR3 reads CASSVAGTDTQYF. DNA for the CDR3: TGTGCCAGCAGCGTAGCGGGGACAGATACGCAGTATTTT.

The chain employs TRBV3-1 and TRBJ2-4, with D uncertain. V was cut by 1 base and J by 3 bases, with 10 bases left in between. CDR3 size: 15 residues. Germline-derived CDR1 and CDR2 are LGHDT and YNNKEL (reference sequence). DNA for the CDR3: TGTGCCAGCAGCCAAGGTTATATGGGCAAAAACATTCAGTACTTC. Protein sequence: CASSQGYMGKNIQYF. The complete variable domain, with remaining parts taken from reference TRBV3-1 and TRBJ2-4, reads DTAVSQTPKYLVTQMGNDKSIKCEQNLGHDTMYWYKQDSKKFLKIMFSYNNKELIINETVPNRFSPKSPDKAHLNLHINSLELGDSAVYFCASSQGYMGKNIQYFGAGTRLSVL.

This clonotype appeared a few times. V and J are TRBV28 and TRBJ2-5; perhaps D is TRBD1 or TRBD2 (5 bases each). The CDR3 covers 13 residues. Germline-derived CDR1 and CDR2 are MDHEN and SYDVKM. Deletions cut 6 bases from V and 4 bases from J, with 12 bases between. The CDR3 coding sequence is TGTGCCAGCAGCCCTGGGACGGGAGAGACCCAGTACTTC. The encoded protein is CASSPGTGETQYF.

The chain carries TRBV29-1 and TRBJ1-1, with D unresolved. The CDR3 has 10 amino acids. V was trimmed by 7 bases and J by 4 bases, leaving 7 bases between them. Per the germline V gene, CDR1 is SQVTM and CDR2 is ANQGSEA. CDR3 in DNA: TGCAGCGGCCTCGGCACTGAAGCTTTCTTT. It encodes CSGLGTEAFF.

The chain recombines TRBV28 with TRBJ1-2; 7 positions agree with TRBD1. The CDR3 has 15 amino acids. CDR1 MDHEN and CDR2 SYDVKM come from the germline V gene. The V segment lost 4 bases and the J segment 5 bases; nucleotides outside the gene matches: 10. The CDR3 region is CASSSEGADRYGYTF. For the CDR3, the DNA is TGTGCCAGCAGTTCGGAGGGGGCTGATCGATATGGCTACACCTTC.

The V call is TRBV7-9, the J call TRBJ1-1; D is uncertain. Germline V gene data show CDR1 as SEHNR and CDR2 as FQNEAQ (reference sequence). CDR3 size: 15 residues. Trimming pared 3 bases from V and 5 bases from J, leaving 16 bases between. The CDR3 nucleotides read TGTGCCAGCAGCTTTCTTGAGGGCGCTGGGACTGAAGCTTTCTTT. Translated: CASSFLEGAGTEAFF.

On this clonotype itself: Its ends do not fully match the called genes, so a read error is possible. The chain combines TRBV27 with TRBJ2-3; D gene unclear. The CDR3 runs to 11 residues. CDR1 is MNHEY and CDR2 is SMNVEV in the germline V gene (reference sequence). The CDR3 region has the DNA TGTGCCAGTAGTTTTGGGGATACGCAGTATTTT. It is translated as CASSFGDTQYF.

The V call is TRBV27, the J call TRBJ1-4; D possibly corresponds to TRBD1 (5 bases). Trimming cost V 8 bases and J 7 bases, with 17 bases left between them. The CDR3 has 14 residues. The germline gives CDR1 MNHEY, CDR2 SMNVEV (reference sequence). CDR3 DNA: TGTGCCAGCGCGCCGGGGGGATGGGGTGAAAAACTGTTTTTT. Its protein is CASAPGGWGEKLFF.

The V gene is TRBV20-1, the J gene TRBJ2-5; no firm D call. CDR1 is DFQATT and CDR2 is SNEGSKA in the germline V gene (reference sequence). CDR3 size: 13 residues. V lost 1 base to trimming and J lost 2 bases, with 8 bases between them. CDR3 loop: CSARGDWQETQYF. DNA for the CDR3: TGCAGTGCTAGAGGCGACTGGCAAGAGACCCAGTACTTC.

This clonotype was seen just once. This chain joins TRBV12-3 or TRBV12-4 and TRBJ1-5; D not certain. Trimming cost V 3 bases and J 1 base, with 7 bases left between them. This CDR3 spans 14 amino acids. The CDR3 protein is CASSFQASNQPQHF. CDR3 DNA: TGTGCCAGCAGTTTTCAGGCGAGCAATCAGCCCCAGCATTTT.

This chain uses TRBV28 with TRBJ2-1, with a possible D match to TRBD2 (6 bases). The V gene lost 5 bases and the J gene lost 10 bases, with 18 bases spanning the gap. The CDR3 has 14 residues. CDR1 is MDHEN and CDR2 is SYDVKM in the germline V gene. The CDR3 DNA is TGTGCCAGCAGTCCACTAGCATTTCTGGTGGAGCAGTTCTTC. Translated: CASSPLAFLVEQFF.

This chain connects TRBV7-6 to TRBJ1-1, with D possibly matching TRBD1 (6 bases). CDR1 SGHVS and CDR2 FNYEAQ come from the germline V gene. The V end lost 4 bases, the J end lost 0 bases, and 12 bases lay between the germline ends. This CDR3 has 15 amino acids. The CDR3 DNA follows: TGTGCCAGCAGCTCCAGGGACAACCTGAACACTGAAGCTTTCTTT. Protein product: CASSSRDNLNTEAFF.

This chain connects TRBV27 to TRBJ2-1; 7 bases fit TRBD2. V trimming: 4 bases; J trimming: 4 bases; junction bases outside the gene matches: 7. Germline-derived CDR1 and CDR2 are MNHEY and SMNVEV (reference sequence). The CDR3 runs 15 residues. This chain's CDR3 is CASSYLAEIYNEQFF. CDR3 nucleotide sequence: TGTGCCAGCAGTTACCTAGCGGAAATTTACAATGAGCAGTTCTTC.

V is TRBV7-9 and J is TRBJ2-1; D remains ambiguous. Germline-derived CDR1 and CDR2 are SEHNR and FQNEAQ (reference sequence). Trimming pared 1 base from V and 13 bases from J, leaving 8 bases between. The length of the CDR3 is 11 residues. CDR3 nucleotide sequence: TGTGCCAGCAGCTTAGGGATCGGTCAGTTCTTC. Translation gives CASSLGIGQFF.

The chain has TRBV9 and TRBJ2-1, with no clear D. From germline, CDR1 is SGDLS and CDR2 YYNGEE. This CDR3 is 13 amino acids long. V lost 3 bases and J lost 8, with 12 bases in between. The CDR3 loop is CASSGPLFDEQFF. The CDR3 DNA is TGTGCCAGCAGCGGCCCCTTGTTCGATGAGCAGTTCTTC. Full variable domain (missing parts from reference TRBV9 and TRBJ2-1): DSGVTQTPKHLITATGQRVTLRCSPRSGDLSVYWYQQSLDQGLQFLIQYYNGEERAKGNILERFSAQQFPDLHSELNLSSLELGDSALYFCASSGPLFDEQFFGPGTRLTVL.

V gene TRBV7-9 combines with J gene TRBJ1-1; D not resolved. There are 13 residues in the CDR3. Germline V gene lookup returns CDR1 SEHNR and CDR2 FQNEAQ (reference sequence). V lost 1 base to trimming and J lost 9 bases, with 12 bases between them. CDR3 sequence reads: CASSLVAENKAFF. CDR3 DNA sequence: TGTGCCAGCAGCTTAGTGGCAGAGAATAAAGCTTTCTTT.

This chain links TRBV7-8 with TRBJ2-1; a possible D gene is TRBD2 (5 bases). Germline V gene lookup returns CDR1 SGHVS and CDR2 FQNEAQ. The CDR3 loop spans 11 amino acids. The V gene lost 1 base and the J gene lost 14 bases, with 9 bases spanning the gap. The CDR3 loop reads CASSLGGPEFF. CDR3 DNA: TGTGCCAGCAGCTTAGGCGGGCCAGAGTTCTTC.

The chain is built from TRBV27 and TRBJ2-7; D gene unclear. The V gene's germline CDR1 is MNHEY and CDR2 SMNVEV (reference sequence). Trimming took 0 bases from V and 2 from J, leaving 17 bases between them. This CDR3 spans 17 amino acids. This chain's CDR3 is CASSLSARLIGAYEQYF. Written as DNA, the CDR3 is TGTGCCAGCAGTTTATCGGCGCGTTTGATTGGCGCCTACGAGCAGTACTTC.

This chain uses TRBV15 with TRBJ2-1; tentatively, D is TRBD2 (5 bases). CDR1 is LNHNV and CDR2 is YYDKDF in the germline V gene (reference sequence). With 4 bases removed from V and 9 bases from J, the gap between germline ends came to 13 bases. CDR3 length: 13 amino acids. The CDR3 region has the DNA TGTGCCACCAGCATCATACTAGATCGTGAGCAGTTCTTC. It codes for CATSIILDREQFF.